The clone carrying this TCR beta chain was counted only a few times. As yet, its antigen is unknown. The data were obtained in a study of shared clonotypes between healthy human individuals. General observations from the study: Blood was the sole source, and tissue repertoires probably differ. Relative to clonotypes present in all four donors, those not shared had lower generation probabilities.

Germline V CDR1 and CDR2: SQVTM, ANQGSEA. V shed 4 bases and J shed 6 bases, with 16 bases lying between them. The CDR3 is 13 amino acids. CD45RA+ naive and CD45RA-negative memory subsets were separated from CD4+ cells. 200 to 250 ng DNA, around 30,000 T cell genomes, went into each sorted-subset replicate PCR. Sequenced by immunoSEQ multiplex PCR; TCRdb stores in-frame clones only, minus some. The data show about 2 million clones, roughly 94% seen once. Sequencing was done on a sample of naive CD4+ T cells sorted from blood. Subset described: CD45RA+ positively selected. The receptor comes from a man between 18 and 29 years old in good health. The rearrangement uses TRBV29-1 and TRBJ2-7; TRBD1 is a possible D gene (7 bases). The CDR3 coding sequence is TGCAGCGTTGGGGGGGACAGCACAATCGAGCAGTACTTC. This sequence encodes CSVGGDSTIEQYF.